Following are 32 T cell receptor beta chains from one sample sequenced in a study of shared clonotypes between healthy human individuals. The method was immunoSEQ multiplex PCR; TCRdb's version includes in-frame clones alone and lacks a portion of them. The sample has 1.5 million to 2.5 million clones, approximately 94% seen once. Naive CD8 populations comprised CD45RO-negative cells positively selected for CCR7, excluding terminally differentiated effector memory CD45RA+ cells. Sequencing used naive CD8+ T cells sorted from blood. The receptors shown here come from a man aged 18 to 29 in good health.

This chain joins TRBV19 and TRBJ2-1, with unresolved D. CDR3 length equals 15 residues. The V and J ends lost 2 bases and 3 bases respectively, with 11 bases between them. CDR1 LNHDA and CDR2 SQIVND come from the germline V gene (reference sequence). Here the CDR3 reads CASSINLEGYNEQFF. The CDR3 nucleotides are TGTGCCAGTAGTATAAACTTAGAAGGCTACAATGAGCAGTTCTTC.

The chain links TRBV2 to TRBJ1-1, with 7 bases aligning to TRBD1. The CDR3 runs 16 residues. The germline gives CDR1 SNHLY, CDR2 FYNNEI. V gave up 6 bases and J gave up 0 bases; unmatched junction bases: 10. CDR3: CASREAWDRVNTEAFF. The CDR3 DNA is TGTGCCAGCAGGGAGGCGTGGGACAGAGTGAACACTGAAGCTTTCTTT.

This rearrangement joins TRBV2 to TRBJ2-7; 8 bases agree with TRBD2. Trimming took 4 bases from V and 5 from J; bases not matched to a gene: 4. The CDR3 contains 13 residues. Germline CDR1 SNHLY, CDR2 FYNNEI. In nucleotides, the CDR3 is TGTGCCAGCAGTGGACTAGCGATCGACGAGCAGTACTTC. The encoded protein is CASSGLAIDEQYF. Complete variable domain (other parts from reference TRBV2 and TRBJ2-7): EPEVTQTPSHQVTQMGQEVILRCVPISNHLYFYWYRQILGQKVEFLVSFYNNEISEKSEIFDDQFSVERPDGSNFTLKIRSTKLEDSAMYFCASSGLAIDEQYFGPGTRLTVT.

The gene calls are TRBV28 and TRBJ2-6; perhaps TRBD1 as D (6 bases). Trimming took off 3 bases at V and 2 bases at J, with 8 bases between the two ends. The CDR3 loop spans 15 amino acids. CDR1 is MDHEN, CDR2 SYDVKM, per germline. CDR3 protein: CASSFGTTGANVLTF. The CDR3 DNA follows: TGTGCCAGCAGTTTCGGGACAACTGGGGCCAACGTCCTGACTTTC.

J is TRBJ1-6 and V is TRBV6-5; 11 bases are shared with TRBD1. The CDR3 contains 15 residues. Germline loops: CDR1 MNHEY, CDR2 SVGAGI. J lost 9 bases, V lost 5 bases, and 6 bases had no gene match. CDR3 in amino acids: CASSTGQGARSPLHF. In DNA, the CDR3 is TGTGCCAGCAGTACTGGACAGGGGGCGCGTTCACCCCTCCACTTT.

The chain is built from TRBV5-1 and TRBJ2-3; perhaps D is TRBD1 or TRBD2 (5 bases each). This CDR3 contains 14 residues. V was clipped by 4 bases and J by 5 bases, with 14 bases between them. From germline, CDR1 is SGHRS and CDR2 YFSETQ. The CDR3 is CASSPVGAGDTQYF. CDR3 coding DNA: TGCGCCAGCAGCCCCGTAGGGGCGGGAGATACGCAGTATTTT.

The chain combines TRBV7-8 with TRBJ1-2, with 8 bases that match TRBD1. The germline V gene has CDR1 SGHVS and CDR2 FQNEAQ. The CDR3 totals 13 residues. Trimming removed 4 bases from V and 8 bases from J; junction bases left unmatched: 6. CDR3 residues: CASSSGGTGGYTF. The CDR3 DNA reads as TGTGCCAGCAGCTCGGGGGGGACAGGCGGCTACACCTTC. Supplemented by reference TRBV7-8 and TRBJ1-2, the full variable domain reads GAGVSQSPRYKVAKRGQDVALRCDPISGHVSLFWYQQALGQGPEFLTYFQNEAQLDKSGLPSDRFFAERPEGSVSTLKIQRTQQEDSAVYLCASSSGGTGGYTFGSGTRLTVV.

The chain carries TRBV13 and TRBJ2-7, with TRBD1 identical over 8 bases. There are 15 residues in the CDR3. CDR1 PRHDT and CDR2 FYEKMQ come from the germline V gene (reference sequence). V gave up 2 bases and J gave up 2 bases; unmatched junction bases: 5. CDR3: CASSLSTGGTYEQYF. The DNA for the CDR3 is TGTGCCAGCAGCTTATCCACAGGGGGAACCTACGAGCAGTACTTC.

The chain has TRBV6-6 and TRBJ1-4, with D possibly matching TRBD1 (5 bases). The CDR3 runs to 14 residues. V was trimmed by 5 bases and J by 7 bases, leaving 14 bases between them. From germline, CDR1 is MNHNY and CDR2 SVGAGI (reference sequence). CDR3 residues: CASSTFRGGEKLFF. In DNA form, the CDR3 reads TGTGCCAGCAGTACCTTCCGCGGGGGTGAAAAACTGTTTTTT.

The CDR3 DNA reads as TGTGCCAGCAGTTTATCGGTGGCGGCGGACCCCTACGAGCAGTACTTC. It translates to CASSLSVAADPYEQYF. The V gene is TRBV27, the J gene TRBJ2-7; D is uncertain. CDR1 is MNHEY, CDR2 SMNVEV, per germline (reference sequence). Deletions cut 0 bases from V and 2 bases from J, with 14 bases between. The CDR3 covers 16 residues.

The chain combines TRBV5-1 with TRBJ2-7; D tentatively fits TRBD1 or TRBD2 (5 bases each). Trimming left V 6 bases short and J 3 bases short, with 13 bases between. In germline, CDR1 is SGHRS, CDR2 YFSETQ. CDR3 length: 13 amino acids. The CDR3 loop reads CASNRDRDYEQYF. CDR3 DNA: TGCGCCAGCAATAGGGACCGGGACTACGAGCAGTACTTC.

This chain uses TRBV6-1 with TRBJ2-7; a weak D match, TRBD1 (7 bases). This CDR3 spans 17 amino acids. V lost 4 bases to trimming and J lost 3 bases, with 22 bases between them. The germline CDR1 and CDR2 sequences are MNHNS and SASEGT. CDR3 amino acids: CASSASPRGDTNYEQYF. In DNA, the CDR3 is TGTGCCAGCAGTGCCTCTCCCAGGGGGGACACGAACTACGAGCAGTACTTC.

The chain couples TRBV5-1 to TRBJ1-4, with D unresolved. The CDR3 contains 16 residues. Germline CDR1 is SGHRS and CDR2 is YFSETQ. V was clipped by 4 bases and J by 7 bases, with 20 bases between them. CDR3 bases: TGCGCCAGCAGCCCCAAATGGCAGGAAGTTTGTGAAAAACTGTTTTTT. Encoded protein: CASSPKWQEVCEKLFF.

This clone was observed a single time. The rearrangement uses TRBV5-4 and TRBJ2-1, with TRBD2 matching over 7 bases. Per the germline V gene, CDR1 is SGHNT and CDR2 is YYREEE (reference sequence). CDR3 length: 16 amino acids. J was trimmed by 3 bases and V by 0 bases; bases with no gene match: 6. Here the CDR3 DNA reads TGTGCCAGCAGCTTGGTAGCGGGCGGCCACTACAATGAGCAGTTCTTC. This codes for CASSLVAGGHYNEQFF.

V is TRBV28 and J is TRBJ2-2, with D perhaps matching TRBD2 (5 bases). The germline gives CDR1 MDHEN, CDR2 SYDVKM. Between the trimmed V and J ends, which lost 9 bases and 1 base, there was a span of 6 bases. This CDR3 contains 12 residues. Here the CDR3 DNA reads TGTGCCAGTGGAGGGAACACCGGGGAGCTGTTTTTT. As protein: CASGGNTGELFF. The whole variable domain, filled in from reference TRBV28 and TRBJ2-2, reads DVKVTQSSRYLVKRTGEKVFLECVQDMDHENMFWYRQDPGLGLRLIYFSYDVKMKEKGDIPEGYSVSREKKERFSLILESASTNQTSMYLCASGGNTGELFFGEGSRLTVL.

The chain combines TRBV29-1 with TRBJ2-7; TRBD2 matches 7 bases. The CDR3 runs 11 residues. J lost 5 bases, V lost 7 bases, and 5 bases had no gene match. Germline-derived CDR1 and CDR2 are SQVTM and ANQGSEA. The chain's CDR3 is CSGRGENEQYF. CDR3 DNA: TGCAGCGGACGGGGGGAAAACGAGCAGTACTTC.

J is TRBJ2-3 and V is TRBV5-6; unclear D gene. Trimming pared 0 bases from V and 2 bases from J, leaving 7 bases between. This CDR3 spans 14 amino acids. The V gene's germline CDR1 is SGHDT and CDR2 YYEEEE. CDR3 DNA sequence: TGTGCCAGCAGCTTGGACCGTCTCACAGATACGCAGTATTTT. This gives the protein CASSLDRLTDTQYF.

The CDR3 DNA reads TGTGCCAGCAGCGAAATCAGGGACGCTAACTATGGCTACACCTTC. It specifies CASSEIRDANYGYTF. J is TRBJ1-2 and V is TRBV7-8, with a tentative D call TRBD1 (5 bases). V gave up 5 bases and J gave up 0 bases, with 13 bases separating them. Germline lookup yields CDR1 SGHVS and CDR2 FQNEAQ. This CDR3 is built from 15 residues. Using reference TRBV7-8 and TRBJ1-2 for the parts outside the CDR3, the full variable domain is GAGVSQSPRYKVAKRGQDVALRCDPISGHVSLFWYQQALGQGPEFLTYFQNEAQLDKSGLPSDRFFAERPEGSVSTLKIQRTQQEDSAVYLCASSEIRDANYGYTFGSGTRLTVV.

The CDR3: CASSEYDRSYEQYF. The CDR3 nucleotides read TGTGCCAGTAGTGAATACGACAGATCCTACGAGCAGTACTTC. The rearrangement joins TRBV19 to TRBJ2-7; TRBD1 might be the D (5 bases). Trimming shortened V by 5 bases and J by 1 base, and 12 bases separated the two germline ends. CDR1 LNHDA and CDR2 SQIVND come from the germline V gene (reference sequence). The CDR3 runs 14 residues. Supplemented by reference TRBV19 and TRBJ2-7, the full variable domain reads DGGITQSPKYLFRKEGQNVTLSCEQNLNHDAMYWYRQDPGQGLRLIYYSQIVNDFQKGDIAEGYSVSREKKESFPLTVTSAQKNPTAFYLCASSEYDRSYEQYFGPGTRLTVT.

CDR3 coding DNA: TGTGCCAGCAGCGTAGGTGGGAGTACTAACTATGGCTACACCTTC. It specifies CASSVGGSTNYGYTF. V usage is TRBV9 and J usage is TRBJ1-2; D gene uncertain. Per the germline V gene, CDR1 is SGDLS and CDR2 is YYNGEE. The CDR3 length is 15 residues. V lost 0 bases to trimming and J lost 0 bases, with 9 bases between them.

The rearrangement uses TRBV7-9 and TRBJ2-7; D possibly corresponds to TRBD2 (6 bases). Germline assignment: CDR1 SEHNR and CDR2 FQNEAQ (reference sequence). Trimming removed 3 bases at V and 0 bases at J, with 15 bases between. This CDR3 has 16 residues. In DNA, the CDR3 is TGTGCCAGCAGCTTGATCGGCGGGGAGAGCTCCTACGAGCAGTACTTC. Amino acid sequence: CASSLIGGESSYEQYF.

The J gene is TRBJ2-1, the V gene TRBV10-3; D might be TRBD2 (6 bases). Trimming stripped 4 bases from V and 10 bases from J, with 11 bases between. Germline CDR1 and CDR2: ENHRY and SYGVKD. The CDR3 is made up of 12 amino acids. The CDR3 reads CAISVLAVEQFF. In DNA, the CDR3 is TGTGCCATCAGTGTTTTAGCGGTCGAGCAGTTCTTC.

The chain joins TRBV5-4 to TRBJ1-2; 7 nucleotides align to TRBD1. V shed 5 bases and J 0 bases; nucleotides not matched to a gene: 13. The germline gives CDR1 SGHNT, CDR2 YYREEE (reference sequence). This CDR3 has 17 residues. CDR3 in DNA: TGTGCCAGCAGTCCCCCGATAGGACAGGACCCTAACTATGGCTACACCTTC. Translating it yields CASSPPIGQDPNYGYTF.

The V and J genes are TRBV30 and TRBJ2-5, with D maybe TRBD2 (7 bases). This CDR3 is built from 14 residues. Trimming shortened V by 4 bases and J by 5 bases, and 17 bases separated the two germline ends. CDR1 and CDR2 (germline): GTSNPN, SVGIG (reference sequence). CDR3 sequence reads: CAWKGEGREETQYF. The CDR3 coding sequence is TGTGCCTGGAAGGGGGAGGGTCGAGAGGAGACCCAGTACTTC.

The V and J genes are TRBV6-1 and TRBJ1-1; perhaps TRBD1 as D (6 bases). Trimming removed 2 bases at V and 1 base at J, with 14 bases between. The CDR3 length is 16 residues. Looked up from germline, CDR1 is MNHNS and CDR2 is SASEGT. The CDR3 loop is CASSEWDTPPNTEAFF. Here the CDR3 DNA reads TGTGCCAGCAGTGAATGGGACACACCGCCGAACACTGAAGCTTTCTTT.

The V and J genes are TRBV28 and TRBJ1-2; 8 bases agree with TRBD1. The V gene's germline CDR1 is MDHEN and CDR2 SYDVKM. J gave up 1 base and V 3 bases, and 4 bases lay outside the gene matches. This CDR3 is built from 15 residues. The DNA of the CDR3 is TGTGCCAGCAGTTTCACCAGGGGGCTTAACTATGGCTACACCTTC. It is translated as CASSFTRGLNYGYTF.

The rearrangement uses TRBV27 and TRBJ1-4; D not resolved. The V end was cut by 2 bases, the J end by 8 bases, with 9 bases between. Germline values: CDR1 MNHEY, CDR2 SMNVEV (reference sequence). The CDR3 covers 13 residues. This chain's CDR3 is CASSLMVPEKLFF. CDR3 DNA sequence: TGTGCCAGCAGTTTAATGGTCCCCGAAAAACTGTTTTTT.

The CDR3 DNA reads as TGTGCCAGCACCCTATCGGCGGGAGGCACTGAAGCTTTCTTT. The encoded protein is CASTLSAGGTEAFF. V usage is TRBV27 and J usage is TRBJ1-1; no reliable D call. Germline CDR1 and CDR2: MNHEY and SMNVEV (reference sequence). V was trimmed by 7 bases and J by 4 bases, leaving 16 bases between them. The CDR3 is made up of 14 amino acids.

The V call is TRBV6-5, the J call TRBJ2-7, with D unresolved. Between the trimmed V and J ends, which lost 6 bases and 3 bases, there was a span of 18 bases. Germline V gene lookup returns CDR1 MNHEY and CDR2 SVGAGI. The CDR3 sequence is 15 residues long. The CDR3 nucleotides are TGTGCCAGCAGCCCCAGTGTGGCGCAAAACTACGAGCAGTACTTC. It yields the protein CASSPSVAQNYEQYF.

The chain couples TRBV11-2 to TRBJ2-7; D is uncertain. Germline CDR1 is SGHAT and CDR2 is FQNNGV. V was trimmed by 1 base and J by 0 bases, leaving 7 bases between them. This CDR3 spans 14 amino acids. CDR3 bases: TGTGCCAGCAGCTTAGTCCAGGACTCCTACGAGCAGTACTTC. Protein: CASSLVQDSYEQYF.

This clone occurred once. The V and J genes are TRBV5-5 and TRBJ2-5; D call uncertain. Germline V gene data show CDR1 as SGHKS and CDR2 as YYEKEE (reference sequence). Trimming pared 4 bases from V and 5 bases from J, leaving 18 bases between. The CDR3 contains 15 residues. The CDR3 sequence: CASSHAEVGWETQYF. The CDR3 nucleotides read TGTGCCAGCAGCCACGCCGAGGTGGGTTGGGAGACCCAGTACTTC.

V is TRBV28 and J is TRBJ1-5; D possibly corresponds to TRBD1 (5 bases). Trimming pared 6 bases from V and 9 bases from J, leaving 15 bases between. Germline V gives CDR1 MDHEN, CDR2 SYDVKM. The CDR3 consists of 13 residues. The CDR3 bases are TGTGCCAGCAGCCCACCCGTCCAGGGGCCCCAGCATTTT. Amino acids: CASSPPVQGPQHF. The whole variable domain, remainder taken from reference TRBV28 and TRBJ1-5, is DVKVTQSSRYLVKRTGEKVFLECVQDMDHENMFWYRQDPGLGLRLIYFSYDVKMKEKGDIPEGYSVSREKKERFSLILESASTNQTSMYLCASSPPVQGPQHFGDGTRLSIL.